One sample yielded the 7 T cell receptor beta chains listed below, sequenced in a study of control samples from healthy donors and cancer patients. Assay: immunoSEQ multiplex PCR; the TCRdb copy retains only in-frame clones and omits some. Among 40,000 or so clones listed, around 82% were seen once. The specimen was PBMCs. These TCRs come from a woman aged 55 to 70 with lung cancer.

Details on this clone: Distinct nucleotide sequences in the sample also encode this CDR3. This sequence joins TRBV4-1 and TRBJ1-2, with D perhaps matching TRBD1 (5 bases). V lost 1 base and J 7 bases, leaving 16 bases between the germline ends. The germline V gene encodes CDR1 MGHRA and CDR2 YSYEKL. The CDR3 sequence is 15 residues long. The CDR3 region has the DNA TGCGCCAGCAGCCAAGTAACAGGCGGGGGGGGTGGCTACACCTTC. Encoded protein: CASSQVTGGGGGYTF.

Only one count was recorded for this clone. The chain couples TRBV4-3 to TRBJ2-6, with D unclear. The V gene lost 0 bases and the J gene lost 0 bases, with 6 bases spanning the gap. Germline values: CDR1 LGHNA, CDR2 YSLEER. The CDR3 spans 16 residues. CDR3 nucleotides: TGCGCCAGCAGCCAAGATTATAGCTCTGGGGCCAACGTCCTGACTTTC. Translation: CASSQDYSSGANVLTF.

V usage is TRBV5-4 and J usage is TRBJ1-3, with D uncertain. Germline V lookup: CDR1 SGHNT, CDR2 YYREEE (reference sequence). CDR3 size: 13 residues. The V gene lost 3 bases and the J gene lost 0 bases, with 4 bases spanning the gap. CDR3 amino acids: CASSSYSGNTIYF. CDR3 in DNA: TGTGCCAGCAGCTCATACTCTGGAAACACCATATATTTT.

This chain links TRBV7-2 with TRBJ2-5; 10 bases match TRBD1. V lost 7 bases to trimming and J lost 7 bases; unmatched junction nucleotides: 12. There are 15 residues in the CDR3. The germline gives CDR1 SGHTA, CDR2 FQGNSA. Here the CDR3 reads CASTLGQGVRGTQYF. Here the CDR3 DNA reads TGTGCCAGCACCCTCGGACAGGGGGTTAGGGGGACCCAGTACTTC.

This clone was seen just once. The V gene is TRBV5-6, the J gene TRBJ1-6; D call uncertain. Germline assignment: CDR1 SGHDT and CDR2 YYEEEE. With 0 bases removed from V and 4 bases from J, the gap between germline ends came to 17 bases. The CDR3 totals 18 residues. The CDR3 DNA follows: TGTGCCAGCAGCTTGGCCGAGGGAATCAGATCGTATAATTCACCCCTCCACTTT. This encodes CASSLAEGIRSYNSPLHF.

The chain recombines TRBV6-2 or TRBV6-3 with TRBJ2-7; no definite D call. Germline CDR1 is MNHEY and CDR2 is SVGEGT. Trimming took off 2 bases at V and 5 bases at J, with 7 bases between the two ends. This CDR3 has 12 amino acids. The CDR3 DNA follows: TGTGCCAGCAGTTACCCATCCGACGAGCAGTACTTC. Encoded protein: CASSYPSDEQYF.

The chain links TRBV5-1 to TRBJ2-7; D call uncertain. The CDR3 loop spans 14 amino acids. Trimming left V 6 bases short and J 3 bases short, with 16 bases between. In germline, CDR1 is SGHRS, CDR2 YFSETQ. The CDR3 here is CASTISGLDYEQYF. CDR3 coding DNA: TGCGCCAGCACCATCTCGGGCCTAGACTACGAGCAGTACTTC.